These 32 T cell receptor beta chains were sequenced from one sample in a study of Ad26.COV2.S vaccination and SARS-CoV-2 variants. The data were produced by immunoSEQ multiplex PCR, yet TCRdb's version contains in-frame clones alone and is incomplete. The sample has around 300,000 clones; 75% to 90% are singletons. Treatment defined: around 19 received Ad26.COV2.S at low or high dose, single or two shots; 5 received placebo; per-sample allocation not given. Day 63 after the first injection of vaccine or placebo was the sampling time. The sequencing used peripheral blood, collected in a trial of Ad26.COV2.S vaccine versus placebo. The receptors stem from a person between 18 and 65 years old who received the Ad26.COV2.S COVID-19 vaccine or a placebo.

The chain is built from TRBV7-2 and TRBJ2-5; maybe TRBD2 (5 bases). With 1 base removed from V and 3 bases from J, the gap between germline ends came to 9 bases. The CDR3 is 14 amino acids. Germline V CDR1 and CDR2: SGHTA, FQGNSA. The CDR3 DNA reads as TGTGCCAGCAGCTTAGTGTCGGGAAAAGAGACCCAGTACTTC. This translates into CASSLVSGKETQYF.

Notes on this clone: At the DNA level, this CDR3 is encoded by other sequences in the same sample as well. The rearrangement links TRBV18 to TRBJ2-7; D not certain. The CDR3 covers 13 residues. Germline values: CDR1 KGHSH, CDR2 LQKENI. The ends were cut back, 3 bases at V and 0 bases at J, with 6 bases in the middle. The chain's CDR3 is CASSPSSSYEQYF. CDR3 bases: TGTGCCAGCTCACCCTCTAGCTCCTACGAGCAGTACTTC.

This chain connects TRBV11-2 to TRBJ1-6; TRBD1 is a possible D gene (6 bases). Germline CDR1 and CDR2: SGHAT and FQNNGV. With 3 bases removed from V and 8 bases from J, the gap between germline ends came to 14 bases. The CDR3 loop spans 15 amino acids. CDR3 sequence reads: CASSFRGPLYSPLHF. The CDR3 DNA reads TGTGCCAGCAGCTTCAGGGGCCCTTTGTATTCACCCCTCCACTTT.

This chain uses TRBV5-4 with TRBJ2-7, with a possible D match to TRBD1 (6 bases). Trimming stripped 2 bases from V and 5 bases from J, with 11 bases between. This CDR3 contains 13 residues. The V gene's germline CDR1 is SGHNT and CDR2 YYREEE (reference sequence). In nucleotides, the CDR3 is TGTGCCAGCAGCTTTGACAGGATGCACGAGCAGTACTTC. It encodes CASSFDRMHEQYF.

V gene TRBV5-5 combines with J gene TRBJ2-1; 9 bases fit TRBD2. Germline trimming cut 3 bases from V and 0 bases from J; bases unmatched to any gene: 7. Germline CDR1 reads SGHKS; CDR2 reads YYEKEE (reference sequence). This CDR3 contains 17 residues. Here the CDR3 DNA reads TGTGCCAGCAGCTACGGGACTAGCAGCTACTCCTACAATGAGCAGTTCTTC. Amino acids: CASSYGTSSYSYNEQFF. Complete variable domain (other parts from reference TRBV5-5 and TRBJ2-1): DAGVTQSPTHLIKTRGQQVTLRCSPISGHKSVSWYQQVLGQGPQFIFQYYEKEERGRGNFPDRFSARQFPNYSSELNVNALLLGDSALYLCASSYGTSSYSYNEQFFGPGTRLTVL.

The CDR3 DNA reads as TGTGCCAGTAGTATAATGGGGGGAGACACCGGGGAGCTGTTTTTT. Encoded protein: CASSIMGGDTGELFF. The genes are TRBV19 and TRBJ2-2; D possibly corresponds to TRBD2 (6 bases). Germline V gene sequence: CDR1 LNHDA, CDR2 SQIVND (reference sequence). This CDR3 region has 15 residues. V shed 2 bases and J shed 3 bases, with 10 bases lying between them.

The chain is built from TRBV10-3 and TRBJ2-1, with D perhaps TRBD2 (7 bases). The ends were cut back, 4 bases at V and 3 bases at J, with 10 bases in the middle. CDR3 size: 14 residues. Germline CDR1 and CDR2: ENHRY and SYGVKD. The CDR3 bases are TGTGCCATCAGTGGAGGGGGGGACTACAATGAGCAGTTCTTC. Residues: CAISGGGDYNEQFF.

The CDR3 DNA is TGTGCCAGCAGCCCTGGGACTAGCGGGGGGCTACCCTACAATGAGCAGTTCTTC. Translated, it gives CASSPGTSGGLPYNEQFF. This sequence joins TRBV4-2 and TRBJ2-1; 15 bases line up with TRBD2. The J segment lost 2 bases and the V segment lost 4 bases, leaving 6 bases of the junction unmatched. The germline V gene encodes CDR1 LGHNA and CDR2 YNFKEQ. The CDR3 contains 18 residues.

The chain employs TRBV5-1 and TRBJ1-1, with 12 bases that match TRBD1. This CDR3 has 18 amino acids. Germline assignment: CDR1 SGHRS and CDR2 YFSETQ. V was pared by 5 bases and J by 3 bases, with 14 bases of the junction left unmatched. CDR3 sequence: CASRPYIGTGGADTEAFF. CDR3 sequence (DNA): TGCGCCAGCAGGCCCTATATAGGGACAGGGGGCGCGGACACTGAAGCTTTCTTT.

This sequence joins TRBV6-5 and TRBJ1-1, with D possibly being TRBD1 (5 bases). Trimming shortened V by 4 bases and J by 2 bases, and 17 bases separated the two germline ends. The germline V gene has CDR1 MNHEY and CDR2 SVGAGI. This CDR3 region has 16 residues. CDR3 amino acids: CASSWRSEGVNTEAFF. As DNA, the CDR3 is TGTGCCAGCAGTTGGCGAAGCGAAGGGGTCAACACTGAAGCTTTCTTT.

The chain couples TRBV6-5 to TRBJ1-4; D remains unclear. Per germline, CDR1 MNHEY and CDR2 SVGAGI. V was trimmed by 4 bases and J by 8 bases, leaving 5 bases between them. The CDR3 runs to 11 residues. CDR3 residues: CASSLGEKLFF. CDR3 nucleotide sequence: TGTGCCAGCAGTTTAGGCGAAAAACTGTTTTTT.

The chain combines TRBV11-2 with TRBJ1-1, with D maybe TRBD1 (6 bases). Trimming took off 5 bases at V and 6 bases at J, with 10 bases between the two ends. Looked up from germline, CDR1 is SGHAT and CDR2 is FQNNGV. The CDR3 contains 12 residues. In DNA form, the CDR3 reads TGTGCCAGCAGCACAGGGTTCCCTGAAGCTTTCTTT. Amino acids: CASSTGFPEAFF.

This chain joins TRBV6-1 and TRBJ1-3; no firm D call. Trimming removed 1 base from V and 4 bases from J, with 26 bases in between. In germline, CDR1 is MNHNS, CDR2 SASEGT. There are 20 residues in the CDR3. CDR3 in DNA: TGTGCCAGCAGTGAAGGACTGTCGTGGGTCACTTCTCCCACCGGAAACACCATATATTTT. Protein sequence: CASSEGLSWVTSPTGNTIYF.

This sequence joins TRBV15 and TRBJ2-2, with TRBD2 matching over 7 bases. The germline gives CDR1 LNHNV, CDR2 YYDKDF (reference sequence). The CDR3 extends over 16 amino acids. The J segment lost 0 bases and the V segment lost 7 bases, leaving 8 bases of the junction unmatched. CDR3 in amino acids: CATKRLAGANTGELFF. The CDR3 DNA is TGTGCCACCAAACGCTTGGCGGGAGCGAACACCGGGGAGCTGTTTTTT.

This chain joins TRBV19 and TRBJ2-3, with TRBD1 matching over 9 bases. Germline loops: CDR1 LNHDA, CDR2 SQIVND (reference sequence). V lost 6 bases and J lost 7; bases outside the gene matches: 8. This CDR3 comprises 14 residues. This CDR3 is CASSPTGGANTQYF. CDR3 DNA: TGTGCCAGTAGCCCGACAGGGGGGGCGAATACGCAGTATTTT. Looking up the rest from reference TRBV19 and TRBJ2-3 gives the full variable domain: DGGITQSPKYLFRKEGQNVTLSCEQNLNHDAMYWYRQDPGQGLRLIYYSQIVNDFQKGDIAEGYSVSREKKESFPLTVTSAQKNPTAFYLCASSPTGGANTQYFGPGTRLTVL.

This chain links TRBV5-8 with TRBJ2-7, with a possible D match to TRBD2 (5 bases). V lost 3 bases to trimming and J lost 5 bases, with 12 bases between them. This CDR3 region has 13 residues. Germline V CDR1 and CDR2: SGHTS, YDEGEE. Here the CDR3 DNA reads TGTGCCAGCAGCTGGGAGCTAGGGAACGAGCAGTACTTC. It translates to CASSWELGNEQYF. Supplemented by reference TRBV5-8 and TRBJ2-7, the full variable domain reads EAGVTQSPTHLIKTRGQQATLRCSPISGHTSVYWYQQALGLGLQFLLWYDEGEERNRGNFPPRFSGRQFPNYSSELNVNALELEDSALYLCASSWELGNEQYFGPGTRLTVT.

The CDR3 loop is CASSLRGRFGQGDEQFF. The CDR3 region has the DNA TGTGCCAGCAGCTTAAGGGGACGTTTTGGACAGGGGGATGAGCAGTTCTTC. The chain is built from TRBV5-6 and TRBJ2-1; the match to TRBD1 covers 10 bases. Germline assignment: CDR1 SGHDT and CDR2 YYEEEE. The CDR3 is made up of 17 amino acids. V trimming: 2 bases; J trimming: 8 bases; junction bases outside the gene matches: 13.

The CDR3 region is CASSGGTDTYNEQFF. CDR3 in DNA: TGCGCCAGCAGCGGAGGGACGGATACCTACAATGAGCAGTTCTTC. The chain carries TRBV4-3 and TRBJ2-1; TRBD2 is a possible D gene (6 bases). The germline V gene encodes CDR1 LGHNA and CDR2 YSLEER. This CDR3 is 15 amino acids long. The germline V and J ends were trimmed by 5 bases and 2 bases, with 13 bases remaining between them.

The chain links TRBV30 to TRBJ1-4, with D possibly matching TRBD1 (5 bases). CDR1 is GTSNPN and CDR2 is SVGIG in the germline V gene (reference sequence). There are 13 residues in the CDR3. V lost 3 bases, J lost 8 bases, and 13 bases lay in between. DNA for the CDR3: TGTGCCTGGAGCTGGGGGGATAGGGAAAAACTGTTTTTT. Encoded protein: CAWSWGDREKLFF.

The V call is TRBV29-1, the J call TRBJ2-1; 8 bases are shared with TRBD2. Unmatched junction bases numbered 11, after V lost 4 bases and J lost 9 bases. This CDR3 is 14 amino acids long. Germline V lookup: CDR1 SQVTM, CDR2 ANQGSEA. CDR3: CSVAGLDLSTEQFF. The CDR3 nucleotides read TGCAGCGTTGCGGGACTAGACCTGAGTACTGAGCAGTTCTTC.

The genes are TRBV4-3 and TRBJ2-7; D gene unclear. The CDR3 runs 14 residues. Germline V gene lookup returns CDR1 LGHNA and CDR2 YSLEER. The germline V and J ends were trimmed by 0 bases and 4 bases, with 10 bases remaining between them. The CDR3 sequence is CASSQDRNMYEQYF. DNA for the CDR3: TGCGCCAGCAGCCAAGACAGGAATATGTACGAGCAGTACTTC.

This clone was observed once. The chain links TRBV7-9 to TRBJ2-1, with no clear D. V lost 1 base to trimming and J lost 0 bases, with 7 bases between them. Germline V gene lookup returns CDR1 SEHNR and CDR2 FQNEAQ (reference sequence). This CDR3 contains 15 residues. This CDR3 reads CASSLERSSYNEQFF. The CDR3 DNA is TGTGCCAGCAGCTTAGAACGCAGCTCCTACAATGAGCAGTTCTTC.

The rearrangement uses TRBV3-1 (or the pseudogene TRBV3-2) and TRBJ2-7; D gene uncertain. From germline, CDR1 is LGHDT and CDR2 YNNKEL (reference sequence). The CDR3 length is 13 residues. Trimming removed 1 base from V and 5 bases from J, with 9 bases in between. The CDR3 coding sequence is TGTGCCAGCAGCCAAGGGATATCAAACGAGCAGTACTTC. Its protein product is CASSQGISNEQYF.

This chain links TRBV28 with TRBJ2-7; D unclear. CDR1 and CDR2 from the germline V gene are MDHEN and SYDVKM. There are 15 residues in the CDR3. Deletions cut 3 bases from V and 2 bases from J, with 14 bases between. The CDR3 DNA reads as TGTGCCAGCAGTTTCAGGATCAGGAAAACCTACGAGCAGTACTTC. It specifies CASSFRIRKTYEQYF.

J is TRBJ1-1 and V is TRBV19; 7 bases match TRBD1. This CDR3 contains 17 residues. The germline gives CDR1 LNHDA, CDR2 SQIVND (reference sequence). V was pared by 7 bases and J by 4 bases, with 18 bases of the junction left unmatched. CDR3 in DNA: TGTGCCAGTACCCCGGAGGATAGGGGGCTTGGGAGCACTGAAGCTTTCTTT. This translates into CASTPEDRGLGSTEAFF.

This clone was observed a few times. This chain links TRBV4-1 with TRBJ2-5; D possibly corresponds to TRBD2 (6 bases). Trimming shortened V by 0 bases and J by 5 bases, and 13 bases separated the two germline ends. There are 15 residues in the CDR3. The germline CDR1 and CDR2 sequences are MGHRA and YSYEKL. The CDR3 nucleotides read TGCGCCAGCAGCCAAGAAGCTTCCCGGGGGGAGACCCAGTACTTC. This encodes CASSQEASRGETQYF.

This clone was observed once. The chain uses TRBV2 and TRBJ1-4; D is possibly TRBD1 (5 bases). Deletions cut 1 base from V and 7 bases from J, with 13 bases between. CDR3 length equals 15 residues. In germline, CDR1 is SNHLY, CDR2 FYNNEI. CDR3 nucleotides: TGTGCCAGCAGTGAAGGGGGGGTAATTAGTGAAAAACTGTTTTTT. It translates to CASSEGGVISEKLFF.

The V and J genes are TRBV6-6 and TRBJ1-5, with D possibly TRBD1 on 5 matching bases. Germline-derived CDR1 and CDR2 are MNHNY and SVGAGI (reference sequence). The CDR3 length is 15 residues. V lost 2 bases and J lost 3, with 11 bases in between. In DNA form, the CDR3 reads TGTGCCAGCAGTTACAACCAGGGTGTCAATCAGCCCCAGCATTTT. This sequence encodes CASSYNQGVNQPQHF.

V gene TRBV19 combines with J gene TRBJ2-2; the match to TRBD2 covers 7 bases. With V trimmed by 5 bases and J by 0 bases, 3 bases remained unmatched. The germline V gene has CDR1 LNHDA and CDR2 SQIVND (reference sequence). There are 15 residues in the CDR3. This CDR3 reads CASSGLEANTGELFF. The DNA of the CDR3 is TGTGCCAGTAGTGGACTAGAGGCGAACACCGGGGAGCTGTTTTTT. The full variable domain, its missing parts supplied by reference TRBV19 and TRBJ2-2, is DGGITQSPKYLFRKEGQNVTLSCEQNLNHDAMYWYRQDPGQGLRLIYYSQIVNDFQKGDIAEGYSVSREKKESFPLTVTSAQKNPTAFYLCASSGLEANTGELFFGEGSRLTVL.

The chain recombines TRBV5-5 with TRBJ2-3; 14 bases fit TRBD2. The CDR3 length is 15 residues. CDR1 is SGHKS and CDR2 is YYEKEE in the germline V gene (reference sequence). With V trimmed by 3 bases and J by 6 bases, 3 bases remained unmatched. Written as DNA, the CDR3 is TGTGCCAGCAGCTACCGGACTAGCGGGAGGGATACGCAGTATTTT. Translation gives CASSYRTSGRDTQYF.

V is TRBV6-2 or TRBV6-3 and J is TRBJ2-1; perhaps D is TRBD1 or TRBD2 (5 bases each). V was pared by 6 bases and J by 1 base, with 19 bases between. Germline V gene lookup returns CDR1 MNHEY and CDR2 SVGEGT. The CDR3 runs 17 residues. CDR3 protein: CASSPGTASQSYNEQFF. CDR3 DNA: TGTGCCAGCAGCCCCGGGACGGCCTCCCAATCCTACAATGAGCAGTTCTTC.

The chain is built from TRBV30 and TRBJ1-6; 9 bases fit TRBD1. This CDR3 comprises 18 residues. Unmatched junction bases numbered 18, after V lost 2 bases and J lost 10 bases. Germline V lookup: CDR1 GTSNPN, CDR2 SVGIG (reference sequence). The CDR3, as DNA: TGTGCCTGGAGTTCTAACCGAATTACACAGGGGGCGGCCTCACCCCTCCACTTT. The encoded protein is CAWSSNRITQGAASPLHF.